This TCR beta chain derives from a study of blood T cells in healthy people across ages. Trimming cost V 5 bases and J 3 bases; bases outside gene matches: 6. The CDR3 has 14 amino acids. Combining a sample-barcoded 5' primer with a J-beta primer mix, a second PCR ran for 7 to 11 cycles. TCRdb called the 5' RACE reads again in MiXCR, with one record for every CDR3 protein. The sample has some 1.7 million distinct CDR3 sequences, about 28% seen once. This clonotype was sampled from a woman aged 25-40 years in good health. The V call is TRBV12-3 or TRBV12-4, the J call TRBJ2-5; 7 nucleotides agree with TRBD1. The sample was blood. The CDR3 DNA reads TGTGCCAGCAGTCCCCATACAGGGGAAGAGACCCAGTACTTC. It translates to CASSPHTGEETQYF.